These T cell receptor beta chains were read from a single sample in a study of T cell responses to AZD1222 COVID-19 vaccine. Here immunoSEQ multiplex PCR was the method, and the copy in TCRdb shows in-frame clones only, minus some. The sample contains about 120,000 clones, approximately 88% of which appear only once. Here the sequenced sample was peripheral blood, taken on day 0 of AZD1222 vaccination. The receptors shown here come from an adult in good health. Both conserved end residues are part of each CDR3. Each record gives: clone size, D gene, V gene, J gene, CDR3 protein, CDR3 DNA. D genes are given only for firm matches. Some rows mark clone size as missing; the rest say once, few, many or name a class of expanded clone.

clone size: NA
D gene: TRBD1
V gene: TRBV6-6
J gene: TRBJ1-1
CDR3 protein: CASSYWDSNTEAFF
CDR3 DNA: TGTGCCAGCAGTTACTGGGACAGTAACACTGAAGCTTTCTTT

clone size: NA
D gene: TRBD1
V gene: TRBV12-3/TRBV12-4
J gene: TRBJ1-2
CDR3 protein: CASSRTGKIGYTF
CDR3 DNA: TGTGCCAGCAGTAGGACAGGTAAAATTGGCTACACCTTC

clone size: once
D gene: NA
V gene: TRBV2
J gene: TRBJ1-1
CDR3 protein: CASSDGRGNTEAFF
CDR3 DNA: TGTGCCAGCAGTGATGGGCGGGGGAACACTGAAGCTTTCTTT

clone size: NA
D gene: TRBD1
V gene: TRBV5-1
J gene: TRBJ2-3
CDR3 protein: CASSPGTGSTDTQYF
CDR3 DNA: TGCGCCAGCAGCCCCGGGACAGGGTCCACAGATACGCAGTATTTT

clone size: NA
D gene: TRBD2
V gene: TRBV15
J gene: TRBJ2-3
CDR3 protein: CATGGGAGDTQYF
CDR3 DNA: TGTGCCACCGGCGGGGGGGCTGGGGATACGCAGTATTTT

clone size: NA
D gene: NA
V gene: TRBV24-1
J gene: TRBJ2-3
CDR3 protein: CATSGPQPTDTQYF
CDR3 DNA: TGTGCCACCAGTGGTCCCCAGCCCACAGATACGCAGTATTTT

clone size: NA
D gene: NA
V gene: TRBV6-1
J gene: TRBJ1-4
CDR3 protein: CASSEALARQIQRNQLFF
CDR3 DNA: TGTGCCAGCAGTGAAGCTCTGGCCCGACAAATACAGAGGAACCAACTGTTTTTT

clone size: NA
D gene: TRBD1
V gene: TRBV7-2
J gene: TRBJ1-1
CDR3 protein: CASSASRGTTEAFF
CDR3 DNA: TGTGCCAGCAGCGCGTCCAGGGGGACCACTGAAGCTTTCTTT

clone size: NA
D gene: TRBD1
V gene: TRBV5-6
J gene: TRBJ1-1
CDR3 protein: CASSWYGTGVTEAFF
CDR3 DNA: TGTGCCAGCAGCTGGTACGGGACAGGGGTGACTGAAGCTTTCTTT

clone size: once
D gene: TRBD1
V gene: TRBV19
J gene: TRBJ2-1
CDR3 protein: CASSIGRDSYNEQFF
CDR3 DNA: TGTGCCAGTAGTATAGGTCGGGACAGCTACAATGAGCAGTTCTTC

clone size: NA
D gene: TRBD1
V gene: TRBV19
J gene: TRBJ1-3
CDR3 protein: CASSGTGGNTIYF
CDR3 DNA: TGTGCCAGTAGTGGGACAGGGGGAAACACCATATATTTT

clone size: NA
D gene: NA
V gene: TRBV5-8
J gene: TRBJ2-5
CDR3 protein: CASSQRGAQETQYF
CDR3 DNA: TGTGCCAGCAGCCAAAGAGGGGCGCAAGAGACCCAGTACTTC

clone size: NA
D gene: NA
V gene: TRBV7-2
J gene: TRBJ1-2
CDR3 protein: CASSPKVAGYNYGYTF
CDR3 DNA: TGTGCCAGCAGCCCGAAGGTCGCAGGATATAACTATGGCTACACCTTC

clone size: NA
D gene: NA
V gene: TRBV12-5
J gene: TRBJ2-3
CDR3 protein: CASGPGDRADTQYF
CDR3 DNA: TGTGCTAGTGGCCCGGGGGACCGGGCGGATACGCAGTATTTT

clone size: NA
D gene: NA
V gene: TRBV6-2/TRBV6-3
J gene: TRBJ1-4
CDR3 protein: CASSYEAIGRRYNEKLFF
CDR3 DNA: TGTGCCAGCAGTTATGAAGCTATCGGACGGAGGTATAATGAAAAACTGTTTTTT

clone size: NA
D gene: NA
V gene: TRBV21-1
J gene: TRBJ2-7
CDR3 protein: CASSFQGAAYEQYF
CDR3 DNA: TGTGCCAGCAGCTTTCAGGGGGCTGCCTACGAGCAGTACTTC

clone size: NA
D gene: NA
V gene: TRBV9
J gene: TRBJ1-2
CDR3 protein: CASSVAEVGYGYTF
CDR3 DNA: TGTGCCAGCAGCGTAGCGGAGGTGGGCTATGGCTACACCTTC

clone size: NA
D gene: NA
V gene: TRBV12-3/TRBV12-4
J gene: TRBJ1-2
CDR3 protein: CASRGTAEGYTF
CDR3 DNA: TGTGCCAGCAGGGGGACGGCGGAAGGCTACACCTTC

clone size: NA
D gene: NA
V gene: TRBV19
J gene: TRBJ2-7
CDR3 protein: CASSRRSDSAYEQYF
CDR3 DNA: TGTGCCAGTAGCCGGAGATCCGACAGCGCCTACGAGCAGTACTTC

clone size: NA
D gene: TRBD1
V gene: TRBV7-9
J gene: TRBJ2-7
CDR3 protein: CASRPGQGVAYEQYF
CDR3 DNA: TGTGCCAGCAGACCAGGACAGGGCGTCGCCTACGAGCAGTACTTC

clone size: NA
D gene: TRBD1
V gene: TRBV5-6
J gene: TRBJ1-6
CDR3 protein: CASSSQGASYNSPLHF
CDR3 DNA: TGTGCCAGCAGCTCTCAGGGGGCATCCTATAATTCACCCCTCCACTTT

clone size: NA
D gene: NA
V gene: TRBV19
J gene: TRBJ2-7
CDR3 protein: CASSMTPSGATYEQYF
CDR3 DNA: TGTGCCAGTAGTATGACCCCGTCAGGTGCCACCTACGAGCAGTACTTC

clone size: NA
D gene: TRBD2
V gene: TRBV5-6
J gene: TRBJ2-2
CDR3 protein: CASSLGLAGTGELFF
CDR3 DNA: TGTGCCAGCAGCTTGGGACTAGCGGGGACCGGGGAGCTGTTTTTT

clone size: NA
D gene: NA
V gene: TRBV6-1
J gene: TRBJ1-1
CDR3 protein: CASSARGGRMDTEAFF
CDR3 DNA: TGTGCCAGCAGTGCCCGGGGGGGGAGAATGGACACTGAAGCTTTCTTT

clone size: NA
D gene: NA
V gene: TRBV5-1
J gene: TRBJ1-2
CDR3 protein: CASSLDNTAGGYTF
CDR3 DNA: TGCGCCAGCAGCTTGGACAACACGGCAGGTGGCTACACCTTC

clone size: NA
D gene: NA
V gene: TRBV5-8
J gene: TRBJ1-5
CDR3 protein: CASSLLGYSNQPQHF
CDR3 DNA: TGTGCCAGCAGCTTGCTAGGATATAGCAATCAGCCCCAGCATTTT

clone size: once
D gene: NA
V gene: TRBV7-9
J gene: TRBJ1-5
CDR3 protein: CASSLAQDQPQHF
CDR3 DNA: TGTGCCAGCAGCTTAGCGCAGGATCAGCCCCAGCATTTT

clone size: NA
D gene: NA
V gene: TRBV18
J gene: TRBJ2-1
CDR3 protein: CASSPPLASSYNEQFF
CDR3 DNA: TGTGCCAGCTCACCACCGCTCGCGAGCTCCTACAATGAGCAGTTCTTC

clone size: once
D gene: TRBD1
V gene: TRBV5-1
J gene: TRBJ2-2
CDR3 protein: CASSSSGTVDTGELFF
CDR3 DNA: TGCGCCAGCAGCTCGTCCGGGACAGTCGACACCGGGGAGCTGTTTTTT

clone size: NA
D gene: TRBD2
V gene: TRBV5-4
J gene: TRBJ2-5
CDR3 protein: CASSRGTNQETQYF
CDR3 DNA: TGTGCCAGCAGCCGAGGGACTAACCAAGAGACCCAGTACTTC

clone size: NA
D gene: NA
V gene: TRBV28
J gene: TRBJ1-2
CDR3 protein: CASSFDTAYGYTF
CDR3 DNA: TGTGCCAGCAGTTTTGACACGGCCTATGGCTACACCTTC

clone size: NA
D gene: NA
V gene: TRBV5-5
J gene: TRBJ2-1
CDR3 protein: CASREGQGFGEQFF
CDR3 DNA: TGTGCCAGTCGTGAAGGGCAGGGCTTTGGTGAGCAGTTCTTC

clone size: once
D gene: NA
V gene: TRBV5-1
J gene: TRBJ2-1
CDR3 protein: CASSRDSSSYNEQFF
CDR3 DNA: TGCGCCAGCAGCCGTGACAGTAGCTCCTACAATGAGCAGTTCTTC

clone size: NA
D gene: NA
V gene: TRBV28
J gene: TRBJ1-2
CDR3 protein: CASSTIETNYGYTF
CDR3 DNA: TGTGCCAGCAGTACTATCGAAACGAACTATGGCTACACCTTC

clone size: NA
D gene: NA
V gene: TRBV9
J gene: TRBJ1-2
CDR3 protein: CASSVYSGGDYGYTF
CDR3 DNA: TGTGCCAGCAGCGTTTACTCTGGGGGCGACTATGGCTACACCTTC